This T cell receptor (beta chain) comes out of a study of shared clonotypes between healthy human individuals. A deep-level run was used for the assay. Evenly divided among several immunoSEQ plates was the genomic DNA of each subset. In the authors' methods: Filtering differed for immunoSEQ, which gave only junction sequences without quality scores. Only in-frame clones appear in the TCRdb table, and some are missing; sequencing was by immunoSEQ multiplex PCR. The DNA was the basis for D and trimming; V, J and clone size are from that table. This table holds under 600,000 clones, over 60% found once. V was trimmed by 8 bases and J by 0 bases, leaving 7 bases between them. Germline V lookup: CDR1 SNHLY, CDR2 FYNNEI. The CDR3 has 12 residues.

The chain couples TRBV2 to TRBJ1-1, with no clear D. The sample comprised PBMCs. This TCR was sampled from a woman in her 40s in good health. Some clones in this sample may be carry-over from other donors' samples. DNA for the CDR3: TGTGCCAGCCGACCATTGAACACTGAAGCTTTCTTT. It is translated as CASRPLNTEAFF.